This T cell receptor (beta chain) appears in the sequencing data of a study of T cells after yellow fever vaccination. Turning to the study itself: It was SMART-Seq v4 Ultra Low Input that prepared the fractions with low cell numbers. Study-wide results and caveats: Contamination of FACS-sorted repertoires by abundant clonotypes from the bulk population could occur. Reappearance after the booster was observed for most primary-vaccination clones (roughly 97% CD4, just over 85% CD8).

The CDR3 sequence is 12 residues long. V lost 3 bases to trimming and J lost 7 bases, with 9 bases between them. This clonotype was observed a few times. What it binds is unknown. 5'RACE template switching added a universal primer site and UMIs to TCR cDNA. TCRdb ran MiXCR on the 5' RACE reads and lists one entry per CDR3 protein. In the table there are about 630,000 distinct CDR3 sequences, 9% to 15% of which are singletons. This specimen consisted of PBMCs, obtained on the day of the yellow fever booster vaccination. The chain joins TRBV12-3 or TRBV12-4 to TRBJ1-2; D is uncertain. The clonotype comes from a man under 40 who received the YFV17D yellow fever vaccine. This chain's CDR3 is CASSLRSFGYTF. The CDR3 nucleotides read TGTGCCAGCAGTTTGCGTAGTTTTGGCTACACCTTC.